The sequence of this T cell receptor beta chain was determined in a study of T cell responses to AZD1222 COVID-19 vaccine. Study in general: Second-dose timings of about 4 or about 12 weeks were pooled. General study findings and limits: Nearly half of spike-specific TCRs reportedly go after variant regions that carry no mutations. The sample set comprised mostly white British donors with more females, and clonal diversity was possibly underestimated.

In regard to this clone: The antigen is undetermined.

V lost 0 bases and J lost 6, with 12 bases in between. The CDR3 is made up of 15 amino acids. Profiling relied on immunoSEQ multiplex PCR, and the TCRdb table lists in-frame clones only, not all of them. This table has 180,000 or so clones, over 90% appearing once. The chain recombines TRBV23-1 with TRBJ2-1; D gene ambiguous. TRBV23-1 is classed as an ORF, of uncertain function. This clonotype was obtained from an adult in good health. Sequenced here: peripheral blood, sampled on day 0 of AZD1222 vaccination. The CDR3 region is CASSQSQTHCNEQFF. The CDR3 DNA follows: TGCGCCAGCAGTCAATCGCAGACCCACTGCAATGAGCAGTTCTTC.